Listed below are T cell receptor beta chains from one sample, sequenced in a study of persistence of HIV-infected CD4 T cells. Using immunoSEQ multiplex PCR, the repertoire was profiled, and TCRdb retains in-frame clones only, with some absent. The sample includes about 43,000 clones, about 90% of them seen just once. No antigen has been assigned to these receptors. Sample: CD4+ T cells sorted from PBMCs after approximately 19-hour stimulation, taken from a patient who received antiretroviral therapy. These TCRs come from an adult man with HIV who was CMV-seropositive. Each CDR3 is given with its conserved first and last residue. Fields, in order: J gene, D gene, V gene, clone size, CDR3 DNA, CDR3 protein. The D gene is left open where the match is weak. Rows may omit the clone size; those that give it use once, few, many or a size class.

>TRBJ2-7|TRBD1|TRBV5-1|.
TGCGCCAGCAGCTTGGGGACAGGGGGGCAGAAGGAGCAGTACTTC
CASSLGTGGQKEQYF
>TRBJ1-5|.|TRBV7-9|.
TGTGCCAGCAGCTTAGGTGGCAGCCGGAGGGATCAGCCCCAGCATTTT
CASSLGGSRRDQPQHF
>TRBJ1-5|.|TRBV19|.
TGTGCCAGTAGTCCCGGGACGGACAATCAGCCCCAGCATTTT
CASSPGTDNQPQHF
>TRBJ2-2|.|TRBV6-5|.
TGTGCCAGCAGTTACAACACCGGGGAGCTGTTTTTT
CASSYNTGELFF
>TRBJ2-1|.|TRBV5-1|.
TGCGCCAGCAGCTTGGATGTAGGTCCAGTCTCGGGTCAGTTCTTC
CASSLDVGPVSGQFF
>TRBJ1-2|.|TRBV2|.
TGTGCCAGCTCCCTGCGAGGGGTCTCTAACTATGGCTACACCTTC
CASSLRGVSNYGYTF
>TRBJ2-7|TRBD1|TRBV28|.
TGTGCCAGCAGGGGGACAGGGATAACCTACGAGCAGTACTTC
CASRGTGITYEQYF
>TRBJ2-2|TRBD1|TRBV18|.
TGTGCCAGCTCGACAGGGAGCGGGGAGCTGTTTTTT
CASSTGSGELFF
>TRBJ2-1|TRBD2|TRBV7-9|.
TGTGCCAGCAGCTGGTTTGGGGGGGATGAGCAGTTCTTC
CASSWFGGDEQFF
>TRBJ2-2|.|TRBV6-5|.
TGTGCCAGCATACGCGGACAGAACACCGGGGAGCTGTTTTTT
CASIRGQNTGELFF
>TRBJ1-1|.|TRBV14|.
TGTGCCAGCAGCCAACAAGGGTACACTGAAGCTTTCTTT
CASSQQGYTEAFF
>TRBJ2-7|.|TRBV28|.
TGTGCCAGCAGTTTGGGACCCACCCCGGCCGAGCAGTACTTC
CASSLGPTPAEQYF
>TRBJ2-1|.|TRBV28|.
TGTGCCAGCAAGGAGGGCAGTGTAGGAAATGAGCAGTTCTTC
CASKEGSVGNEQFF
>TRBJ1-6|.|TRBV28|.
TGTGCCAGCAGTCAACTGGGGACGGGCTATAATTCACCCCTCCACTTT
CASSQLGTGYNSPLHF
>TRBJ1-4|.|TRBV5-6|once
TGTGCCAGCAGCTTGTATGGACAAACTAATGAAAAACTGTTTTTT
CASSLYGQTNEKLFF
>TRBJ2-3|TRBD1|TRBV5-5|.
TGTGCCAGTTCAACAGGGGGTTCGGGCACAGATACGCAGTATTTT
CASSTGGSGTDTQYF
>TRBJ1-5|.|TRBV7-8|.
TGTGCCAGCAGCTTAGGACATCTCAATCAGCCCCAGCATTTT
CASSLGHLNQPQHF
>TRBJ1-1|TRBD1|TRBV5-4|.
TGTGCCAGCAGCTTGAGACAGGGGAGCACTGAAGCTTTCTTT
CASSLRQGSTEAFF
>TRBJ1-2|.|TRBV6-2/TRBV6-3|.
TGTGCCAGCAGTTCCGGACCCGGTGTGGGCTACACCTTC
CASSSGPGVGYTF
>TRBJ2-7|.|TRBV7-8|.
TGTGCCAGCGGTCCTCTAGGCAGCTTTCGGGAGCATTACAGCTCCTACGAGCAGTACTTC
CASGPLGSFREHYSSYEQYF
>TRBJ2-7|TRBD1|TRBV5-1|.
TGCGCCAGCACTTCGGGACAGGCGCCCTACGAGCAGTACTTC
CASTSGQAPYEQYF
>TRBJ1-5|.|TRBV2|.
TGTGCCAGCAGCTACAGGGATAGCAATCAGCCCCAGCATTTT
CASSYRDSNQPQHF
>TRBJ2-2|TRBD2|TRBV7-2|.
TGTGCCAGCAGCTTAGCATTACCTCTGAGGGCTAGCGGGGGGAACACCGGGGAGCTGTTTTTT
CASSLALPLRASGGNTGELFF
>TRBJ1-1|TRBD1|TRBV2|.
TGTGCCAGCAGTGGACAGGGGAGGATGTACACTGAAGCTTTCTTT
CASSGQGRMYTEAFF
>TRBJ1-5|.|TRBV6-5|.
TGTGCCAGCAGCGCCAGGGTTTTCGGCAATCAGCCCCAGCATTTT
CASSARVFGNQPQHF
>TRBJ2-2|TRBD1|TRBV24-1|.
TGTGCCACCAGGAGGGACAGGGGGAACACCGGGGAGCTGTTTTTT
CATRRDRGNTGELFF
>TRBJ1-6|.|TRBV7-3|.
TGTGCCAGCAGCTCCGGACAAAATTCACCCCTCCACTTT
CASSSGQNSPLHF
>TRBJ2-7|.|TRBV5-1|.
TGCGCCAGCAGCTTGGAGGGGACTGGGATCCTTTACGAGCAGTACTTC
CASSLEGTGILYEQYF
>TRBJ1-5|.|TRBV24-1|.
TGTGCCACCAGTGATGAAGGCGGTAATCAGCCCCAGCATTTT
CATSDEGGNQPQHF
>TRBJ1-5|.|TRBV19|.
TGTGCCAGTAGTATGAATTCCGGCAATCAGCCCCAGCATTTT
CASSMNSGNQPQHF
>TRBJ2-1|TRBD2|TRBV20-1|.
TGCAGTGCTAGTCCTAGCGGGGGGCTCAATGAGCAGTTCTTC
CSASPSGGLNEQFF
>TRBJ1-1|.|TRBV10-2|.
TGCGCCTCCCAAAGGGAGGTAAGGACTGAAGCTTTCTTT
CASQREVRTEAFF
>TRBJ2-1|TRBD1|TRBV5-1|.
TGCGCCAGCAGCCCGGACCGGACAGGGGGCAATGAGCAGTTCTTC
CASSPDRTGGNEQFF
>TRBJ2-2|TRBD1|TRBV18|.
TGTGCCAGCTCAAAACTTGGACAGGGGGACGCCGGGGAGCTGTTTTTT
CASSKLGQGDAGELFF
>TRBJ1-5|.|TRBV6-5|once
TGTGCCAGCAGCCTGAATTCGGATCAGCCCCAGCATTTT
CASSLNSDQPQHF
>TRBJ1-1|.|TRBV28|.
TGTGCCAGCAGTTTACCTCGGACAGCTGAAGCTTTCTTT
CASSLPRTAEAFF
>TRBJ2-7|.|TRBV19|.
TGTGCCAGTAGTATAAGGGGGACCTACGAGCAGTACTTC
CASSIRGTYEQYF